This T cell receptor beta chain emerged from a study of Graves' ophthalmopathy and Graves' hyperthyroidism. From germline, CDR1 is LNHDA and CDR2 SQIVND (reference sequence). CDR3 length: 10 residues. Among the exclusions were patients with other autoimmune diseases, uncontrolled infections, pregnancy or lactation. Diagnostic conclusions were grounded in clinical symptoms, serum thyroxine, TRAb, thyroid ultrasound and orbital computed tomography. Remarks on this clonotype: Antigen: not known. A single base separates this from a much larger clone, so it may be a read error.

Whole-study results and caveats: Between ophthalmopathy and stable hyperthyroidism, a 13-signature model drew a separation with 87.88% sensitivity and approximately 79% specificity.

From RNA, the CDR3 regions of TCR beta chains were amplified and sequenced. HTBI primers were used in a first-round RT-PCR, which preceded a second-round multiplex PCR. TCRdb used MiXCR to reprocess the multiplex PCR reads, holding one entry per CDR3 protein. The table lists more than 1,000,000 distinct CDR3 sequences, roughly 35% of them singletons. Sequenced material: peripheral blood or thyroid tissue (not recorded which). The genes are TRBV19 and TRBJ1-5; D gene ambiguous. The receptor comes from an adult man with Graves' hyperthyroidism. CDR3 sequence: CVSGSQPQHF. Written as DNA, the CDR3 is TGTGTCAGTGGTTCTCAGCCCCAGCATTTT.